This is a list of T cell receptor beta chains from one sample in a study of technical replicates of blood from a handful of donors. The assay was immunoSEQ multiplex PCR, and TCRdb's table has in-frame clones only and misses some. This table has 45,000 to 60,000 clones, about 95% appearing once. The specimen was PBMCs. Source of these receptors: a human donor in good health. Some clones in this sample may be carry-over from other donors' samples. Both conserved end residues are part of each CDR3. Fields, in order: V gene, CDR3 length, D gene, J gene, clone size, CDR3 DNA, CDR3 protein. The D gene is left open where the match is weak. The listing skips clone size in some rows; elsewhere it reads once, few, many or a size class.

TRBV6-4	14	TRBD1	TRBJ1-1	.	TGTGCCGGTTCAGACAGGGGAATGAACACTGAAGCTTTCTTT	CAGSDRGMNTEAFF
TRBV5-1	14	.	TRBJ1-4	.	TGCGCCAGCAGCTTGGGAGTTCTTAATGAAAAACTGTTTTTT	CASSLGVLNEKLFF
TRBV29-1	14	TRBD2	TRBJ2-7	.	TGCAGCGTGGGGACTAGCGGGCTTAACTACGAGCAGTACTTC	CSVGTSGLNYEQYF
TRBV5-5	15	.	TRBJ2-5	.	TGTGCCAGCAGCATAAACTACCGGGGCCAAGAGACCCAGTACTTC	CASSINYRGQETQYF
TRBV5-1	15	.	TRBJ1-5	.	TGCGCCAGCAGCTCCGGGACATCAAGCAATCAGCCCCAGCATTTT	CASSSGTSSNQPQHF
TRBV19	13	.	TRBJ1-5	.	TGTGCCAGTAGTGTTGGGGCTGGTCAGCCCCAGCATTTT	CASSVGAGQPQHF
TRBV11-1	14	TRBD1	TRBJ1-2	.	TGTGCCAGCAGCCGTGGGACAGGGGGCGATGGCTACACCTTC	CASSRGTGGDGYTF
TRBV30	14	.	TRBJ1-4	.	TGTGCCGGGAATCCGGGCGACGGAGGGGAAAAACTGTTTTTT	CAGNPGDGGEKLFF
TRBV4-1	13	.	TRBJ2-3	.	TGCGCCAGCAGCCGGAATAGCAGAGATACGCAGTATTTT	CASSRNSRDTQYF
TRBV4-2	18	.	TRBJ1-1	once	TGTGCCAGCAGCCAAAAGGGAGGGGTAGGGTCTCTGAACACTGAAGCTTTCTTT	CASSQKGGVGSLNTEAFF
TRBV9	15	.	TRBJ2-3	.	TGTGCCAGCAGCGTGCGGCTAGACAGCACAGATACGCAGTATTTT	CASSVRLDSTDTQYF
TRBV4-1	17	.	TRBJ2-1	.	TGCGCCAGCAGAGCTACGCCCGCGGGGTCCTCCTACAATGAGCAGTTCTTC	CASRATPAGSSYNEQFF
TRBV6-5	11	.	TRBJ2-1	.	TGTGCCAGCCGGGGGTTTAATGAGCAGTTCTTC	CASRGFNEQFF
TRBV19	15	TRBD1	TRBJ1-6	.	TGTGCCAGTAGACCGGACAGGGAGGGTAGTTCACCCCTCCACTTT	CASRPDREGSSPLHF
TRBV6-6	12	.	TRBJ2-1	.	TGTGCCAGCAGTCCGACTAGCAATGAGCAGTTCTTC	CASSPTSNEQFF
TRBV5-6	15	TRBD1	TRBJ2-1	.	TGTGCCAGCAGCTTGGGGGACAGGGTATTAGGGGAGCAGTTCTTC	CASSLGDRVLGEQFF
TRBV7-2	16	.	TRBJ2-2	.	TGTGCCAGCAGCCCCGCGGGGCGTGCGAACACCGGGGAGCTGTTTTTT	CASSPAGRANTGELFF
TRBV28	16	TRBD1	TRBJ1-6	.	TGTGCCAGCAGTGCCACCGGGACAGGGGGTAGTTCACCCCTCCACTTT	CASSATGTGGSSPLHF
TRBV18	14	.	TRBJ1-6	.	TGTGCCAGCTCACCTAGCGACAGCGGGTCACCCCTCCACTTT	CASSPSDSGSPLHF
TRBV5-1	16	.	TRBJ2-1	.	TGCGCCAGCAGCCAGGACAGTTATCTCTCCTACAATGAGCAGTTCTTC	CASSQDSYLSYNEQFF
TRBV5-1	14	TRBD1	TRBJ1-1	.	TGCGCCAGCAGCTGGGGGACAGAAAACACTGAAGCTTTCTTT	CASSWGTENTEAFF
TRBV2	12	.	TRBJ2-1	.	TGTGCCAGCAGTTCCCTAGATGATGAGCAGTTCTTC	CASSSLDDEQFF
TRBV19	14	.	TRBJ2-7	.	TGTGCCAGTAGTTTACCTTTAAATCGCGCGGAGCAGTACTTC	CASSLPLNRAEQYF
TRBV7-6	15	.	TRBJ2-3	.	TGTGCCAGCAGCCTCCGTGGGGGGGCCGCAGATACGCAGTATTTT	CASSLRGGAADTQYF
TRBV6-4	13	.	TRBJ1-6	.	TGTGCCAGCAGTGAGGGAGAAGGTTCACCCCTCCACTTT	CASSEGEGSPLHF
TRBV2	13	.	TRBJ1-1	.	TGTGCCAGCAGTGAGTGGGAGGGCACTGAAGCTTTCTTT	CASSEWEGTEAFF
TRBV6-1	15	.	TRBJ2-3	.	TGTGCCAGCAGTGTACGTCCAGCTGCGGAAGATACGCAGTATTTT	CASSVRPAAEDTQYF
TRBV7-3	15	.	TRBJ1-1	once	TGTGCCAGCAGCCCAGGCGGGGCTCTGAACACTGAAGCTTTCTTT	CASSPGGALNTEAFF
TRBV7-6	13	.	TRBJ2-3	.	TGTGCCAGCAGCTTCGGGAGCACAGATACGCAGTATTTT	CASSFGSTDTQYF
TRBV4-2	14	.	TRBJ1-2	.	TGTGCCAGCAGCCAAGCGGACAGTAACTATGGCTACACCTTC	CASSQADSNYGYTF
TRBV6-6	14	TRBD1	TRBJ1-5	.	TGTGCCAGCAGACTTACAGGGGGCGGACAGCCCCAGCATTTT	CASRLTGGGQPQHF
TRBV6-6	12	.	TRBJ2-7	.	TGTGCCAGCAGTTCTTCAGCCTACGAGCAGTACTTC	CASSSSAYEQYF
TRBV29-1	14	TRBD1	TRBJ1-3	.	TGCAGCACTACCGGGACAGCGGAGGGAAACACCATATATTTT	CSTTGTAEGNTIYF
TRBV5-1	16	TRBD2	TRBJ2-5	.	TGCGCCAGCAGCCCGGTTAGCGGGGGCGCGGCAGAGACCCAGTACTTC	CASSPVSGGAAETQYF
TRBV9	19	TRBD1	TRBJ2-1	.	TGTGCCAGCAGCATAGGACAGGCCCGCGACCGGGGCTCCTACAATGAGCAGTTCTTC	CASSIGQARDRGSYNEQFF
TRBV7-9	12	TRBD1	TRBJ1-1	once	TGTGCCACCAAACAGGGGTACACTGAAGCTTTCTTT	CATKQGYTEAFF
TRBV11-2	18	TRBD1	TRBJ1-4	.	TGTGCCAGCAGCTTAGGTGTTTGGGACAGGGGGCGCGATGAAAAACTGTTTTTT	CASSLGVWDRGRDEKLFF
TRBV5-1	15	.	TRBJ1-1	.	TGCGCCAGCAGCTCCTCCCGGGGGGGGACCACTGAAGCTTTCTTT	CASSSSRGGTTEAFF
TRBV9	15	TRBD1	TRBJ2-7	.	TGTGCCAGCAGCTTGGGACAGGGGGGGTCCTACGAGCAGTACTTC	CASSLGQGGSYEQYF
TRBV6-6	15	.	TRBJ2-7	.	TGTGCCAGCAGTTACGCCAGCTGGAGCTCCTACGAGCAGTACTTC	CASSYASWSSYEQYF
TRBV5-8	16	.	TRBJ1-4	.	TGTGCCAGCAGCCTGTGGACTCCGATGGGGTACGAAAAACTGTTTTTT	CASSLWTPMGYEKLFF
TRBV4-1	15	.	TRBJ1-2	.	TGCGCCAGCAGCCAAGATCTGGGGACTAAGTATGGCTACACCTTC	CASSQDLGTKYGYTF